These T cell receptor beta chains were read from a single sample in a study of Graves' ophthalmopathy and Graves' hyperthyroidism. TCRdb used MiXCR to reprocess the multiplex PCR reads, holding one entry per CDR3 protein. The profile shows about 400,000 distinct CDR3 sequences, about 18% of them singletons. Sequencing was performed on peripheral blood. Source of these receptors: a young woman with Graves' ophthalmopathy. The CDR3 runs from the conserved cysteine through the conserved F or W. D genes are given only for firm matches. Expanded clones get a size class; other rows say once, few or many, or leave the size out.

TRBV30	-	TRBJ2-7	many	CAWSVSQAYEQYF	TGTGCCTGGAGTGTAAGTCAGGCTTACGAGCAGTACTTC
TRBV4-3	-	TRBJ1-5	many	CASSQDSSRLNQPQHF	TGCGCCAGCAGCCAGGATTCGAGCAGACTTAATCAGCCCCAGCATTTT
TRBV6-1	-	TRBJ1-5	-	CASSDADAEPQHF	TGTGCCAGCAGTGACGCGGATGCGGAGCCCCAGCATTTT
TRBV28	-	TRBJ1-6	few	CASSPTPYNSPLHF	TGTGCCAGCAGCCCTACCCCCTATAATTCACCCCTCCACTTT
TRBV20-1	-	TRBJ1-1	many	CSAAHRVRIAEAFF	TGCAGTGCTGCCCACAGGGTAAGGATCGCTGAAGCTTTCTTT
TRBV13	TRBD2	TRBJ2-7	many	CASSLREGLAGVPFSYEQYF	TGTGCCAGCAGCTTAAGGGAGGGACTAGCGGGAGTACCATTCTCCTACGAGCAGTACTTC
TRBV4-3	-	TRBJ1-1	many	CASSQVFLSEAFF	TGCGCCAGCAGCCAGGTTTTTCTCAGTGAAGCTTTCTTT
TRBV7-2	-	TRBJ2-7	many	CASSLGQIPTYEQYF	TGTGCCAGCAGCTTAGGGCAGATCCCGACCTACGAGCAGTACTTC
TRBV20-1	TRBD1	TRBJ2-7	many	CSAEERDRGVYEQYF	TGCAGTGCGGAGGAACGGGACAGGGGCGTCTACGAGCAGTACTTC
TRBV24-1	-	TRBJ2-5	many	CATSDAQGIRETQYF	TGTGCCACCAGTGACGCACAGGGTATCCGGGAGACCCAGTACTTC
TRBV6-2/TRBV6-3	-	TRBJ2-7	many	CASQQLDLNLYEQYF	TGTGCCAGCCAACAATTGGATCTAAACCTCTACGAGCAGTACTTC
TRBV11-2	TRBD1	TRBJ2-5	many	CASSLEGQGSQETQYF	TGTGCCAGCAGCTTAGAGGGACAGGGGTCGCAAGAGACCCAGTACTTC
TRBV30	-	TRBJ1-2	-	CAWSPQGGSLGYTF	TGTGCCTGGAGTCCTCAGGGCGGTTCACTGGGCTACACCTTC
TRBV20-1	-	TRBJ2-5	many	CSIRDGGMGQETQYF	TGCAGTATCCGGGACGGTGGAATGGGACAAGAGACCCAGTACTTC
TRBV6-1	-	TRBJ1-2	-	CASSEDGWSNYGYTF	TGTGCCAGCAGTGAGGACGGATGGTCTAACTATGGCTACACCTTC
TRBV20-1	-	TRBJ1-2	many	CSAYSLGYTF	TGCAGTGCTTACAGTCTTGGCTACACCTTC
TRBV28	TRBD1	TRBJ2-7	-	CASSLSMRQGYSYEQYF	TGTGCCAGCAGTTTAAGTATGAGACAGGGGTACTCCTACGAGCAGTACTTC
TRBV20-1	-	TRBJ1-1	-	CSAWVEGGRGTEAFF	TGCAGTGCGTGGGTAGAGGGGGGCAGAGGCACTGAAGCTTTCTTT
TRBV11-3	-	TRBJ2-5	-	CASSENRDSKHLGTQYF	TGTGCCAGCAGCGAAAACCGGGACTCAAAGCACCTTGGGACCCAGTACTTC
TRBV5-6	-	TRBJ1-1	few	CASSLIPGARRSNTEAFF	TGTGCCAGCAGCTTGATTCCTGGGGCGCGAAGATCGAACACTGAAGCTTTCTTT
TRBV15	TRBD1	TRBJ1-5	many	CATSNRTGVQPQHF	TGTGCCACCAGCAATCGGACAGGGGTCCAGCCCCAGCATTTT
TRBV29-1	TRBD1	TRBJ1-2	many	CSVEVIPRDRGDYGYTF	TGCAGCGTTGAAGTCATCCCCCGGGACAGGGGGGACTATGGCTACACCTTC
TRBV7-2	-	TRBJ1-1	many	CASSLDAGIGGAFF	TGTGCCAGCAGCTTAGATGCAGGGATTGGTGGAGCTTTCTTT
TRBV20-1	-	TRBJ1-5	-	CSATGSHQPQHF	TGCAGTGCTACAGGGTCCCATCAGCCCCAGCATTTT
TRBV2	-	TRBJ1-1	many	CASRNGVAEAFF	TGTGCCAGCAGGAACGGGGTCGCTGAAGCTTTCTTT
TRBV19	-	TRBJ1-5	-	CASSNRAGQPQHF	TGTGCCAGTAGTAACAGGGCAGGGCAGCCCCAGCATTTT
TRBV11-2	TRBD1	TRBJ2-4	many	CASSNRQGVVAKNIQYF	TGTGCCAGCAGCAACCGACAGGGGGTCGTAGCCAAAAACATTCAGTACTTC
TRBV29-1	-	TRBJ1-3	many	CSVERGNTIYF	TGCAGCGTTGAAAGGGGAAACACCATATATTTT
TRBV27	-	TRBJ2-7	many	CASSLSGSPSSYEQYF	TGTGCCAGCAGTTTGAGTGGGAGCCCAAGCTCCTACGAGCAGTACTTC
TRBV6-1	-	TRBJ2-2	-	CASSEPQAGNTGELFF	TGTGCCAGCAGTGAACCGCAGGCCGGGAACACCGGGGAGCTGTTTTTT
TRBV30	-	TRBJ1-5	many	CAWSHSTDSRNQPQHF	TGTGCCTGGAGCCACAGCACTGACTCCCGCAATCAGCCCCAGCATTTT
TRBV28	-	TRBJ1-1	many	CASSFRPTPDVMNTEAFF	TGTGCCAGCAGTTTTAGGCCAACTCCCGACGTTATGAACACTGAAGCTTTCTTT
TRBV19	TRBD1	TRBJ1-5	-	CASSAGQGANQPQHF	TGTGCCAGTAGTGCTGGACAGGGGGCAAATCAGCCCCAGCATTTT
TRBV11-2	TRBD2	TRBJ2-7	many	CASSLRAGGRSYEQYF	TGTGCCAGCAGCCTGAGGGCGGGAGGCCGCTCCTACGAGCAGTACTTC
TRBV7-2	-	TRBJ2-5	many	CASSWRGGETQYF	TGTGCCAGCAGCTGGCGGGGAGGTGAGACCCAGTACTTC
TRBV27	-	TRBJ1-2	many	CASSLLRTSPLSGYTF	TGTGCCAGCAGTCTACTTAGGACCTCCCCCTTGTCGGGCTACACCTTC
TRBV5-1	-	TRBJ1-1	many	CASNSPMNTEAFF	TGCGCCAGCAACTCCCCCATGAACACTGAAGCTTTCTTT
TRBV4-1	TRBD1	TRBJ1-2	few	CASSRPGQGKGYTF	TGCGCCAGCAGCCGACCGGGACAGGGAAAGGGCTACACCTTC
TRBV28	-	TRBJ2-7	-	CASSLAPGSPSYEQYF	TGTGCCAGCAGTTTAGCCCCAGGGTCTCCCTCCTACGAGCAGTACTTC
TRBV7-8	-	TRBJ1-1	many	CASSSTDGGQNTEAFF	TGTGCCAGCAGCTCCACCGATGGGGGGCAGAACACTGAAGCTTTCTTT
TRBV24-1	TRBD1	TRBJ1-2	-	CATSESGGYGYTF	TGTGCCACCAGTGAGTCAGGGGGCTATGGCTACACCTTC
TRBV30	TRBD1	TRBJ1-6	-	CAWSSGQDNSPLHF	TGTGCCTGGAGCTCAGGACAGGATAATTCACCCCTCCACTTT
TRBV5-1	-	TRBJ2-5	many	CASSQGGTGESETQYF	TGCGCCAGCAGCCAGGGGGGCACAGGGGAATCGGAGACCCAGTACTTC
TRBV30	-	TRBJ2-4	many	CAWSLLVAKNIQYF	TGTGCCTGGAGTCTCCTTGTAGCCAAAAACATTCAGTACTTC
TRBV18	TRBD1	TRBJ1-5	many	CASSQTGPGDQPQHF	TGTGCCAGCTCTCAGACAGGGCCGGGGGATCAGCCCCAGCATTTT
TRBV19	TRBD2	TRBJ2-4	many	CASSIAGGPSDIQYF	TGTGCCAGTAGTATAGCGGGAGGGCCGTCGGACATTCAGTACTTC
TRBV15	-	TRBJ2-4	many	CATSRVPYRDQNIQYF	TGTGCCACCAGCAGAGTCCCCTACAGGGATCAAAACATTCAGTACTTC
TRBV4-3	-	TRBJ2-2	many	CASSRAVPGELFF	TGCGCCAGCAGCCGAGCCGTCCCCGGGGAGCTGTTTTTT
TRBV5-1	TRBD1	TRBJ1-2	many	CASSFGTGGIGYTF	TGCGCCAGCAGCTTCGGGACAGGGGGTATTGGCTACACCTTC
TRBV28	-	TRBJ2-5	many	CASSQGTPQETQYF	TGTGCCAGCAGTCAGGGGACCCCTCAAGAGACCCAGTACTTC
TRBV6-1	TRBD1	TRBJ1-1	many	CASSEEAGGSGTEAFF	TGTGCCAGCAGTGAAGAGGCAGGGGGCTCGGGCACTGAAGCTTTCTTT
TRBV12-3/TRBV12-4	TRBD1	TRBJ1-5	many	CASSLDGRGLSQPQHF	TGTGCCAGCAGTTTAGATGGCAGGGGGTTGAGTCAGCCCCAGCATTTT
TRBV5-4	TRBD1	TRBJ1-2	many	CASSHRGEGYTF	TGTGCCAGCAGCCACAGGGGTGAAGGCTACACCTTC
TRBV12-3/TRBV12-4	-	TRBJ1-5	-	CASSPSDPTNQPQHF	TGTGCCAGCAGTCCATCAGACCCCACGAATCAGCCCCAGCATTTT
TRBV5-1	-	TRBJ2-7	many	CASSRRQAYEQYF	TGCGCCAGCAGCAGAAGACAGGCCTACGAGCAGTACTTC